The clone carrying this T cell receptor (beta chain) was seen many times. V lost 5 bases and J lost 2, with 10 bases in between. This CDR3 is built from 14 residues. The data belong to a study of T-cell reconstitution after alpha-beta-depleted transplantation in children. The authors prepared the TCRbeta library with unique molecular identifiers. TCRdb re-called the PCR reads through MiXCR, storing one row per CDR3 protein. The table includes approximately 200,000 distinct CDR3 sequences, 14% to 15% detected once. The sequenced sample was PBMCs from the stem cell graft donor, obtained from the stem cell graft. The rearrangement uses TRBV12-3 or TRBV12-4 and TRBJ2-1, with D possibly TRBD1 on 6 matching bases. The sequence came from a human donor who donated a stem cell graft to a child with acute lymphoblastic leukemia. In DNA form, the CDR3 reads TGTGCCAGCAGTCACAGGGTACCCTACAATGAGCAGTTCTTC. Its translation is CASSHRVPYNEQFF.